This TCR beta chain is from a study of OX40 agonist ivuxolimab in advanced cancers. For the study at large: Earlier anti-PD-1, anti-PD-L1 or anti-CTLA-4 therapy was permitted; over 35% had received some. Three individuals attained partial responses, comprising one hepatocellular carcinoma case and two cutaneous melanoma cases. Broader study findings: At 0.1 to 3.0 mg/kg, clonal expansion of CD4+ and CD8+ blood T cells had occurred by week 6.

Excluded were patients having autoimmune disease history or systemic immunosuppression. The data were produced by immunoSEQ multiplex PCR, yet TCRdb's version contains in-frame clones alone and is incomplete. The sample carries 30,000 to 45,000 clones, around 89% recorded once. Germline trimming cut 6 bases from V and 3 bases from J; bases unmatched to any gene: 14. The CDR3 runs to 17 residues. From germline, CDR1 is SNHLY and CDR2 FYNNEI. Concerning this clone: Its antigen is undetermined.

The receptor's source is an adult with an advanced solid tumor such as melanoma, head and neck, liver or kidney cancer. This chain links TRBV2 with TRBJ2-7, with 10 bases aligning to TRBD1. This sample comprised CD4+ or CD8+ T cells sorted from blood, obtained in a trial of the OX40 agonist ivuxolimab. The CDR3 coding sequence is TGTGCCAGCAGCCAAGAACCGGGACAGGGGAGGATCTACGAGCAGTACTTC. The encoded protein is CASSQEPGQGRIYEQYF. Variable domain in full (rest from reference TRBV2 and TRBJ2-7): EPEVTQTPSHQVTQMGQEVILRCVPISNHLYFYWYRQILGQKVEFLVSFYNNEISEKSEIFDDQFSVERPDGSNFTLKIRSTKLEDSAMYFCASSQEPGQGRIYEQYFGPGTRLTVT.